This T cell receptor beta chain was retrieved from a study of lymphopenia after photon versus proton radiotherapy. V trimming: 0 bases; J trimming: 4 bases; junction bases outside the gene matches: 7. This CDR3 spans 16 amino acids. CDR1 and CDR2 from the germline V gene are SGHDT and YYEEEE. General study findings and limits: After lymphocyte nadir, photon-treated repertoires showed oligoclonal expansion, especially CD8+ Temra. A bigger post-nadir fall in TCR diversity correlated inversely with survival time in deceased patients.

Turning to this clone: Its specificity is unknown.

The method was immunoSEQ multiplex PCR; TCRdb's version includes in-frame clones alone and lacks a portion of them. The repertoire includes 150,000 to 200,000 clones, roughly nine tenths of them detected once, and around 4.5% sits in the top ten. The receptor was isolated from a man aged 50 to 60 with gastric cancer. The chain joins TRBV5-6 to TRBJ2-1, with 7 bases identical to TRBD2. The sample here was peripheral blood, taken from a patient treated with photon-based radiotherapy. The CDR3 loop is CASSLDAAGAYNEQFF. CDR3 sequence (DNA): TGTGCCAGCAGCTTGGACGCGGCGGGAGCGTACAATGAGCAGTTCTTC.